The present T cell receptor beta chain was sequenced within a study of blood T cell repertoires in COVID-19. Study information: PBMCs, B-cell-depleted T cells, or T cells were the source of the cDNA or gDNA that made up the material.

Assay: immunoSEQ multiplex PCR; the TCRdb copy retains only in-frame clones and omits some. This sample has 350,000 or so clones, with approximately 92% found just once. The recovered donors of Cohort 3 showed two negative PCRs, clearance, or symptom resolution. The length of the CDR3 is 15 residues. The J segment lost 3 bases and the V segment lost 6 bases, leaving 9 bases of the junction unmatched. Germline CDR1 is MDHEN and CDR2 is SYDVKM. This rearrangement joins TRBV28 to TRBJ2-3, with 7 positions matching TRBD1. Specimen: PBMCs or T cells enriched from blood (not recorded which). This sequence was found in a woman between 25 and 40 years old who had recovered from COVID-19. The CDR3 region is CASSHGTAGTDTQYF. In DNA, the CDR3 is TGTGCCAGCAGCCACGGGACAGCCGGGACAGATACGCAGTATTTT.